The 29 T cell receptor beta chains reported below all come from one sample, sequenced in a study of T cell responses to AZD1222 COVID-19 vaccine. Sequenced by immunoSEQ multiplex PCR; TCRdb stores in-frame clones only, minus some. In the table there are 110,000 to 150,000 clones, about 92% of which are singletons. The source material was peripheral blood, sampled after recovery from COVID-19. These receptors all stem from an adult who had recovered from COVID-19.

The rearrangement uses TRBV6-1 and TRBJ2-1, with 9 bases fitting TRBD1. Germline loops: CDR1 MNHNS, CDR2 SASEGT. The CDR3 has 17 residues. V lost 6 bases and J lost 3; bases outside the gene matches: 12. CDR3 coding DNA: TGTGCCAGCAGGGAAACCGGGACAGGGAGGAACTACAATGAGCAGTTCTTC. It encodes CASRETGTGRNYNEQFF.

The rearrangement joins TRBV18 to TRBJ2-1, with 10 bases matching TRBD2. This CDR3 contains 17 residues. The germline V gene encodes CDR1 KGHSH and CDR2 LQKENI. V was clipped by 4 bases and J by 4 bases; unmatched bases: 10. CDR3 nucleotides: TGTGCCAGCTCACGGGCTAGCGGGAGAAGAGGTTACAATGAGCAGTTCTTC. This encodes CASSRASGRRGYNEQFF.

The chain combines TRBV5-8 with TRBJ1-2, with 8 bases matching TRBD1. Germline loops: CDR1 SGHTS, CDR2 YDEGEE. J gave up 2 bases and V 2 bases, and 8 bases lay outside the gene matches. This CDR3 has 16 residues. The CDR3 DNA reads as TGTGCCAGCAGCTTCTTAGGACAGGGAGGCAACTATGGCTACACCTTC. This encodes CASSFLGQGGNYGYTF.

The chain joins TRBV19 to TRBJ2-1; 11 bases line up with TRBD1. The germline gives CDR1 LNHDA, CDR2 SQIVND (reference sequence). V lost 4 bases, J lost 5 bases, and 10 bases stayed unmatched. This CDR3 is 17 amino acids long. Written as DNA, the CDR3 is TGTGCCAGTAGTAAGGGGACAGGGGGAAACAAGCACAATGAGCAGTTCTTC. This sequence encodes CASSKGTGGNKHNEQFF.

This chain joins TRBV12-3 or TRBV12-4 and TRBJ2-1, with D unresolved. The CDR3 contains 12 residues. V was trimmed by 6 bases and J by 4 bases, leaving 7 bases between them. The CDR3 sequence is CASSPEYNEQFF. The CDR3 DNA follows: TGTGCCAGCAGCCCTGAGTACAATGAGCAGTTCTTC.

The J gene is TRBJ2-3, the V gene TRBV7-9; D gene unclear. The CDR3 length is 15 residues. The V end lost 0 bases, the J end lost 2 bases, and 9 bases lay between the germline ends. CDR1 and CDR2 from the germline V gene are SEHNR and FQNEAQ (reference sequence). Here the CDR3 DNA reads TGTGCCAGCAGCTTAGCGCGGCCCCCCACAGATACGCAGTATTTT. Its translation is CASSLARPPTDTQYF.

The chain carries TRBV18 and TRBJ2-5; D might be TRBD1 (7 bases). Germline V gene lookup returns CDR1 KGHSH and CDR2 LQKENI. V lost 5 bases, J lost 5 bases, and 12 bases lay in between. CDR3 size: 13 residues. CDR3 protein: CASSAGQRETQYF. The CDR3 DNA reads TGTGCCAGCTCAGCGGGACAGCGGGAGACCCAGTACTTC.

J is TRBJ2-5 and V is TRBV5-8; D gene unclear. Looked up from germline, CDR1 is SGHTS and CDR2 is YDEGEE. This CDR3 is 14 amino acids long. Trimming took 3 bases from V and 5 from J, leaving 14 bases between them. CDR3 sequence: CASSYYVSSETQYF. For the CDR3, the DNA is TGTGCCAGCAGCTACTATGTGTCATCGGAGACCCAGTACTTC.

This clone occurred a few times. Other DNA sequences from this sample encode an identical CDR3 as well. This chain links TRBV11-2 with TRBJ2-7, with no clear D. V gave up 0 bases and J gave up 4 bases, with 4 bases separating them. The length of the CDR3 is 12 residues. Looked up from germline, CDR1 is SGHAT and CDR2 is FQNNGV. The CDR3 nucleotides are TGTGCCAGCAGCTTAGATCGGTACGAGCAGTACTTC. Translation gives CASSLDRYEQYF.

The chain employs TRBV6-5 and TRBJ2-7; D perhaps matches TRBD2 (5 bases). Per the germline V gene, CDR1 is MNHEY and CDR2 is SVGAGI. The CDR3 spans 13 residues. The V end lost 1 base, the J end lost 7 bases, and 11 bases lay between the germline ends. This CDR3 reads CASSYFEGGEQYF. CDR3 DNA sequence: TGTGCCAGCAGTTACTTCGAGGGTGGGGAGCAGTACTTC.

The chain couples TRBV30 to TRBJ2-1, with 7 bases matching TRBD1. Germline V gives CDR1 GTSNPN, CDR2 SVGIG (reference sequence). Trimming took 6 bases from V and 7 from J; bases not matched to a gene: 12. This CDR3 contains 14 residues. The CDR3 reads CACFDRETRNEQFF. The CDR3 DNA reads TGTGCCTGCTTCGACAGGGAGACGAGGAATGAGCAGTTCTTC.

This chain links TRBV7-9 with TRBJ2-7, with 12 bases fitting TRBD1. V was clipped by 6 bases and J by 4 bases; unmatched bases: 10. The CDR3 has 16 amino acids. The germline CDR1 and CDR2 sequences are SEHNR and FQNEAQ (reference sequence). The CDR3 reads CASRPGQGALGYEQYF. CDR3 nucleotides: TGTGCCAGCAGACCGGGACAGGGGGCCTTAGGTTACGAGCAGTACTTC.

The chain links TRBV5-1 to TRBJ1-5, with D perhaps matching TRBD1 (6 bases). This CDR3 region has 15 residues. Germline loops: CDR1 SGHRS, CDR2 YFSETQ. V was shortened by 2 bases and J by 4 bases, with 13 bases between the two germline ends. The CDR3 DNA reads TGCGCCAGCAGCTTACAAGGCAGGGGTAATCAGCCCCAGCATTTT. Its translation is CASSLQGRGNQPQHF.

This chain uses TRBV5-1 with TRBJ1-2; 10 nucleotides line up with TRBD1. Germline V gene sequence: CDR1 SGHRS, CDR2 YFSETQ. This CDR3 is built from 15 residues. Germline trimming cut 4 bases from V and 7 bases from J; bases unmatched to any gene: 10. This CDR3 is CASSINGDRGGGYTF. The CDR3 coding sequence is TGCGCCAGCAGCATCAACGGGGACAGGGGAGGTGGCTACACCTTC. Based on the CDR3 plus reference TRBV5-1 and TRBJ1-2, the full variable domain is KAGVTQTPRYLIKTRGQQVTLSCSPISGHRSVSWYQQTPGQGLQFLFEYFSETQRNKGNFPGRFSGRQFSNSRSEMNVSTLELGDSALYLCASSINGDRGGGYTFGSGTRLTVV.

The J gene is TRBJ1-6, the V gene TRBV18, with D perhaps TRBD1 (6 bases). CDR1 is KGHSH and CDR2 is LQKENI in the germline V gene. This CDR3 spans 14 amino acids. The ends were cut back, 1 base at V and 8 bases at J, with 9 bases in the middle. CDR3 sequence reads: CASSPQAGDSPLHF. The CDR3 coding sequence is TGTGCCAGCTCACCACAGGCAGGGGATTCACCCCTCCACTTT.

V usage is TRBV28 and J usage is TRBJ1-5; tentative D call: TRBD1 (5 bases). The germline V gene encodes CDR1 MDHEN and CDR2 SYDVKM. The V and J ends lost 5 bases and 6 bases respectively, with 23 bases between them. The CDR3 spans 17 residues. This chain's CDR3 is CASSPSDWVGVSQPQHF. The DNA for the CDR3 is TGTGCCAGCAGTCCCTCTGATTGGGTGGGGGTGAGTCAGCCCCAGCATTTT.

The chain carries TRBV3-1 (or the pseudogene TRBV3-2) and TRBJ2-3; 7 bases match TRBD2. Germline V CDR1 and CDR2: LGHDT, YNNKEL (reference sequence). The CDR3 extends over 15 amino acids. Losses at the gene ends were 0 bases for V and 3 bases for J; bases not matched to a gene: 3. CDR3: CASSQEGRETDTQYF. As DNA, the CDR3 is TGTGCCAGCAGCCAAGAGGGGCGGGAGACAGATACGCAGTATTTT.

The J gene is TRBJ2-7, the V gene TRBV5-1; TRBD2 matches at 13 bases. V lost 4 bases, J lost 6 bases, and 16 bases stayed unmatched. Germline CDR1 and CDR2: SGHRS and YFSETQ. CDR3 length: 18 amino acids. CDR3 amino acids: CASSLRTSGSSISPEQYF. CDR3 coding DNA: TGCGCCAGCAGCCTTCGGACTAGCGGGAGTTCTATTTCCCCCGAGCAGTACTTC.

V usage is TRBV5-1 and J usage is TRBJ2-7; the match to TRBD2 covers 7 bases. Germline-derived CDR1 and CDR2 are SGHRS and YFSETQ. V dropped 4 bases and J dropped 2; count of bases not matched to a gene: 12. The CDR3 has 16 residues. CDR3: CASSQGVGGTTYEQYF. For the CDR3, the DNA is TGCGCCAGCAGCCAAGGGGTGGGCGGGACTACCTACGAGCAGTACTTC.

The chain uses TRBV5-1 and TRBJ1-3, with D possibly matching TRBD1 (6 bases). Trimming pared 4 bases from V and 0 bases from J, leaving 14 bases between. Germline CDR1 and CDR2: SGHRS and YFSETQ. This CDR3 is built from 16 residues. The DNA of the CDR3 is TGCGCCAGCAGCCAACATCGACAGGACTCTGGAAACACCATATATTTT. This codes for CASSQHRQDSGNTIYF.

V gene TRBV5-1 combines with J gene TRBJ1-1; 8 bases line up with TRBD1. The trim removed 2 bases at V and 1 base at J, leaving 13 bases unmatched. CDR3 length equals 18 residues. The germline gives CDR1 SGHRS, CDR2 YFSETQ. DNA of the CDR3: TGCGCCAGCAGCTTCCTGACGACAGGGGCTCCCGGGAACACTGAAGCTTTCTTT. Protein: CASSFLTTGAPGNTEAFF.

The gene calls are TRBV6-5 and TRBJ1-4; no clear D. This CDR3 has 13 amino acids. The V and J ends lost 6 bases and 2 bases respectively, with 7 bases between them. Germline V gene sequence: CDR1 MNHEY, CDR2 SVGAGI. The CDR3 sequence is CASSLLTNEKLFF. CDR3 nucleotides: TGTGCCAGCAGCCTGCTGACTAATGAAAAACTGTTTTTT.

The CDR3 nucleotides read TGTGCCAGCAGTTCTAGGGCTTCCGGGACACCTGACTACGAGCAGTACTTC. Protein sequence: CASSSRASGTPDYEQYF. The rearrangement links TRBV28 to TRBJ2-7; D is perhaps TRBD1 (6 bases). This CDR3 comprises 17 residues. Germline CDR1 and CDR2: MDHEN and SYDVKM. Trimming left V 4 bases short and J 3 bases short, with 22 bases between.

CDR3 DNA: TGTGCCAGCAGCGTAGGCAGGGATACGCAGTATTTT. This translates into CASSVGRDTQYF. The V and J genes are TRBV9 and TRBJ2-3, with D hard to call. This CDR3 comprises 12 residues. Germline loops: CDR1 SGDLS, CDR2 YYNGEE. V was clipped by 0 bases and J by 6 bases, with 5 bases between them.

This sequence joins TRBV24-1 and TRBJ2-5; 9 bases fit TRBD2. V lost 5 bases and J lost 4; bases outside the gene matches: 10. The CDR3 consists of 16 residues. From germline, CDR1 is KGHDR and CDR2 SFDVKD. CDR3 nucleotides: TGTGCCACCAGTGGCGCGGGAGGGCGCAGTATAGAGACCCAGTACTTC. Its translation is CATSGAGGRSIETQYF.

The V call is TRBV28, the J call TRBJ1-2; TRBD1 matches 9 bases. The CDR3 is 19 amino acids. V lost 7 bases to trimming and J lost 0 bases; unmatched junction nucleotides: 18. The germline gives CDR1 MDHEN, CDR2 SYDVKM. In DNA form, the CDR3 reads TGTGCCAGCATCCTTAATCTGCGGACAGGGGCCGCTACTAACTATGGCTACACCTTC. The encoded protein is CASILNLRTGAATNYGYTF.

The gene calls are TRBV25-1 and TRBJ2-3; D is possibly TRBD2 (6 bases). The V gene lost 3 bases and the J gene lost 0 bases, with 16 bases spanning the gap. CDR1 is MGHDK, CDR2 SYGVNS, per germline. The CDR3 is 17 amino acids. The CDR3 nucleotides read TGTGCCAGCAGTGAGGAGGGGACCCGTTTTAGCACAGATACGCAGTATTTT. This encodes CASSEEGTRFSTDTQYF.

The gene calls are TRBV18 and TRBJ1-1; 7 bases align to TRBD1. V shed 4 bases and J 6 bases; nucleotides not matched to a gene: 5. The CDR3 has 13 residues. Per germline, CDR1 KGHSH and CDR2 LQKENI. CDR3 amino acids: CASSQGAVAEAFF. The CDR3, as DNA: TGTGCCAGCTCACAGGGGGCTGTCGCTGAAGCTTTCTTT. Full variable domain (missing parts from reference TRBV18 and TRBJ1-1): NAGVMQNPRHLVRRRGQEARLRCSPMKGHSHVYWYRQLPEEGLKFMVYLQKENIIDESGMPKERFSAEFPKEGPSILRIQQVVRGDSAAYFCASSQGAVAEAFFGQGTRLTVV.

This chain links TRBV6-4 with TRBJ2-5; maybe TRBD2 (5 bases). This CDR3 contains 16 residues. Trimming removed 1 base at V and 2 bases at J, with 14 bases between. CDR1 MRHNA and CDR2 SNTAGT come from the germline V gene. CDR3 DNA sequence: TGTGCCAGCAGTGACTGGAAACTAGATCCACAAGAGACCCAGTACTTC. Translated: CASSDWKLDPQETQYF.